This is a list of T cell receptor beta chains from one sample in a study of blood T cell repertoires in COVID-19. Sequencing used immunoSEQ multiplex PCR; TCRdb keeps in-frame clones, though not all of them. The sample lists roughly 250,000 clones; over 70% were seen once. The sample consisted of peripheral blood. All receptors derive from a human donor in a cohort sampled during active COVID-19. CDR3s include the opening cysteine and the closing phenylalanine or tryptophan. The D gene is left open where the match is weak. Size values are once, few and many counts, or a class for expanded clones, and some rows have none.

clone_size,j_call,v_call,d_call,cdr3_aa
.,TRBJ2-3,TRBV11-2,.,CASSLVSGLGTDTQYF
.,TRBJ2-7,TRBV28,.,CASSSSSYEQYF
.,TRBJ1-6,TRBV20-1,.,CSASSAGLARIHF
.,TRBJ2-2,TRBV7-6,TRBD2,CASSSWTSGRGTGELFF
.,TRBJ2-3,TRBV4-1,TRBD2,CASSQVLAGGGGTDTQYF
.,TRBJ2-3,TRBV5-4,.,CASSRLGNTDTQYF
.,TRBJ2-7,TRBV5-5,TRBD1,CASSGGPGQITYEQYF
.,TRBJ1-2,TRBV19,TRBD1,CASSTTADRARGYTF
.,TRBJ1-4,TRBV5-1,TRBD1,CASSSGQGNEKLFF
.,TRBJ1-5,TRBV6-2/TRBV6-3,.,CASSYDLGQSISNQPQHF
.,TRBJ2-1,TRBV4-2,.,CASSQDLPLNEQFF
.,TRBJ2-7,TRBV10-3,TRBD1,CAISVDRGYEQYF
few,TRBJ2-7,TRBV27,.,CASSLRQALYEQYF
.,TRBJ2-1,TRBV9,.,CASSVAGSTRGSSYNEQFF
.,TRBJ2-7,TRBV5-1,TRBD2,CASGLAGGSYEQYF
.,TRBJ1-3,TRBV11-2,TRBD1,CASSPGQGETGNTIYF
once,TRBJ2-1,TRBV5-6,TRBD2,CASSFRLREGSSNEQFF
few,TRBJ1-5,TRBV2,TRBD1,CASSRTGSNQPQHF
once,TRBJ1-2,TRBV19,.,CASSRGNNNYGYTF
.,TRBJ2-7,TRBV10-2,.,CASSVLSSYEQYF
.,TRBJ1-2,TRBV19,.,CASSSPPGNYGYTF
.,TRBJ2-5,TRBV29-1,.,CSVGGRGETQYF